The entry below gives a single T cell receptor beta chain sequence along with its context. What it recognizes is unknown. The data stem from a study of PD-1 blockade in classical Hodgkin lymphoma. General study results and limits: Still unresolved is the cause of the repertoire differences, which may be disease activity or prior therapy.

Here immunoSEQ multiplex PCR was the method, and the copy in TCRdb shows in-frame clones only, minus some. Of more than 15,000 clones in the sample, 85% to 90% were seen once. Germline values: CDR1 MGHRA, CDR2 YSYEKL. Trimming shortened V by 0 bases and J by 4 bases, and 12 bases separated the two germline ends. The CDR3 sequence is 15 residues long. Stated time point: newly diagnosed, previously untreated cHL patient sample. Investigators isolated CD4+ T cells from thawed PBMCs through magnetic negative selection. The receptor's source is a human donor with classical Hodgkin lymphoma. J is TRBJ2-5 and V is TRBV4-1; tentatively, D is TRBD2 (7 bases). The sample was CD4+ T cells from blood. This chain's CDR3 is CASSQDGGGAETQYF. The CDR3 bases are TGCGCCAGCAGCCAAGATGGGGGGGGCGCAGAGACCCAGTACTTC.